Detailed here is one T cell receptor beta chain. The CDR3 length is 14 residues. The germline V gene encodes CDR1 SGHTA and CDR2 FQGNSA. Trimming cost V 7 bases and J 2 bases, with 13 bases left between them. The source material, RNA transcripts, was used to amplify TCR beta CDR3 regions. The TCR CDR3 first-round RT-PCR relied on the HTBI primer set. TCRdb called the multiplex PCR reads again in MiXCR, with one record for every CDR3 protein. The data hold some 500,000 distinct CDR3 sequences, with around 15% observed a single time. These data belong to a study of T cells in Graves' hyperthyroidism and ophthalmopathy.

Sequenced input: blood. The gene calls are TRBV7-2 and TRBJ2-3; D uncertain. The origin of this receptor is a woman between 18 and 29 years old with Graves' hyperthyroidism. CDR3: CASTRLGFTDTQYF. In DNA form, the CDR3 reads TGTGCCAGCACCCGACTGGGATTCACAGATACGCAGTATTTT.